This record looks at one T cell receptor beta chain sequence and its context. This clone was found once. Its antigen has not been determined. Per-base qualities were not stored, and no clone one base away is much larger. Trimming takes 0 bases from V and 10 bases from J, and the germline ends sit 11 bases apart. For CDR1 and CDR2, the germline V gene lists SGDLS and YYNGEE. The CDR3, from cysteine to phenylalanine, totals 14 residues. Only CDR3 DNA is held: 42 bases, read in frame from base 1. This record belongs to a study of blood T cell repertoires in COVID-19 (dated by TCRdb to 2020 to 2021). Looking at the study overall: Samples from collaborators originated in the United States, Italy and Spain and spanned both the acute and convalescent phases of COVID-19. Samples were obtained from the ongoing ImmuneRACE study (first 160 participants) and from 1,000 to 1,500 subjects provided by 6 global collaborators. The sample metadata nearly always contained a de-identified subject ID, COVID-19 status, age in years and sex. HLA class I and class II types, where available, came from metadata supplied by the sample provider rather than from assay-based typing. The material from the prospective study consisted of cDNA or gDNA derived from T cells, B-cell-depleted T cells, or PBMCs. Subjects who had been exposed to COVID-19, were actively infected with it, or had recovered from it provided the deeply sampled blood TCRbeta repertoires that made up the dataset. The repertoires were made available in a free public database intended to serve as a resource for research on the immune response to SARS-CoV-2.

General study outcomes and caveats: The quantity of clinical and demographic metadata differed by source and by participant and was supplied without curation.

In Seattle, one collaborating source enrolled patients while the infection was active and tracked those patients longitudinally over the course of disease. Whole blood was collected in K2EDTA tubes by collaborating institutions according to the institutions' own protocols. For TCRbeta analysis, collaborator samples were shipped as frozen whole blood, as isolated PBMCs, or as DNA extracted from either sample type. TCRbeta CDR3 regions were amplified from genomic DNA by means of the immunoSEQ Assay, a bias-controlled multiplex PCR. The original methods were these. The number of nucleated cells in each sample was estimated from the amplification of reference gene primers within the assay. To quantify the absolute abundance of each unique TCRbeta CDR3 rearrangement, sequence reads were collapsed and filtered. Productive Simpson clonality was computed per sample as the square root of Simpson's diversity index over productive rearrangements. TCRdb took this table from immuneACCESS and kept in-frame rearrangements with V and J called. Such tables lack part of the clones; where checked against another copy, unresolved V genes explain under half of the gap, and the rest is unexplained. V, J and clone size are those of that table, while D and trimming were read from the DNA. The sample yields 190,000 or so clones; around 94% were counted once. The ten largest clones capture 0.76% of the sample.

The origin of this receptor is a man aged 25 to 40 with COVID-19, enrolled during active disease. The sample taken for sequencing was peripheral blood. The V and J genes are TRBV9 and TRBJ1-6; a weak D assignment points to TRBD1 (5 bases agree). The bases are TGTGCCAGCAGCGTAGCTCTCAGGGAATCACCCCTCCACTTT. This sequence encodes CASSVALRESPLHF. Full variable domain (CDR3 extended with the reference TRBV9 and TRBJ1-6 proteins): DSGVTQTPKHLITATGQRVTLRCSPRSGDLSVYWYQQSLDQGLQFLIQYYNGEERAKGNILERFSAQQFPDLHSELNLSSLELGDSALYFCASSVALRESPLHFGNGTRLTVT.